This T cell receptor beta chain was captured in a study of Graves' ophthalmopathy and Graves' hyperthyroidism. General study findings and limits: Both an approximately 68% sensitivity and a roughly 72% specificity characterized the model's predictions of ophthalmopathy progression.

Germline CDR1 reads MNHEY; CDR2 reads SVGAGI. V shed 6 bases and J shed 2 bases, with 8 bases lying between them. The CDR3 extends over 12 amino acids. Excluded were patients with other autoimmune diseases, uncontrolled infections, pregnancy or lactation. The authors amplified TCR beta CDR3 regions from RNA transcripts. HTBI primers served in a first-round RT-PCR, which a second-round multiplex PCR followed. MiXCR, run by TCRdb on the multiplex PCR reads, gives a single entry per CDR3 protein. The data contain 660,000 or so distinct CDR3 sequences, about 41% of them seen just once; the ten biggest clones take up 2.5% to 3.5%. In its sample, this clonotype was seen many times. The antigen is not known.

The TCR was taken from an adult man with Graves' ophthalmopathy. Sequenced material: peripheral blood. The gene calls are TRBV6-5 and TRBJ2-7, with a tentative D call TRBD1 (5 bases). CDR3 region: CASRRGAYEQYF. In nucleotides, the CDR3 is TGTGCCAGCAGAAGGGGCGCCTACGAGCAGTACTTC.